This T cell receptor beta chain was observed in a study of T-cell reconstitution after alpha-beta-depleted transplantation in children. Study-level results: By about two months after transplant, alpha-beta T cells reportedly arose from several hundred graft clones that had expanded. By one year post-transplant, T-cell counts and diversity largely arose from T cells that were newly produced. Diversity of TCRbeta at day 60 was high in some patients, arising from surviving recipient T cells and thymic progenitors.

Unique molecular identifiers were used in preparing the TCRbeta library. A single record per CDR3 protein comes from TCRdb applying MiXCR to the PCR reads. This table has about 590,000 distinct CDR3 sequences, 10% to 15% appearing once. Germline CDR1 reads SGDLS; CDR2 reads YYNGEE. CDR3 length equals 17 residues. Trimming removed 1 base from V and 3 bases from J, with 16 bases in between. Many counts were recorded for this clonotype. The target antigen is unknown. V and J are TRBV9 and TRBJ2-2; TRBD1 or TRBD2 may be the D gene (6 bases each). This TCR derives from a male patient younger than 18 who had a stem cell transplant for acute myeloid leukemia, so the T cells may come from the graft donor. The starting material was PBMCs, mostly from graft donor cells, obtained 360 days after TCRalphabeta/CD19-depleted stem cell transplant. CDR3 DNA sequence: TGTGCCAGCAGCGTACGTTCGGGGGCGCGTGACACCGGGGAGCTGTTTTTT. Its translation: CASSVRSGARDTGELFF.